Following are 20 T cell receptor beta chains from one sample sequenced in a study of blood T cell repertoires in COVID-19. Only in-frame clones appear in the TCRdb table, and some are missing; sequencing was by immunoSEQ multiplex PCR. The sample holds about 98,000 clones, 86% seen once. The sample comprised peripheral blood. The receptors were gathered from a man in his forties or fifties with acute or convalescent COVID-19.

Turning to this clone: The junction shows a germline mismatch at one end, possibly a read error. The chain uses TRBV12-5 and TRBJ2-7; 13 nucleotides agree with TRBD2. This CDR3 contains 11 residues. The germline V gene has CDR1 LGHNT and CDR2 FRNRAP. The CDR3 region has the DNA TGTGCTAGCGGACTAGCGGGAGTGGGACACTTC. Translation gives CASGLAGVGHF.

The chain carries TRBV2 and TRBJ1-5; no reliable D call. The germline gives CDR1 SNHLY, CDR2 FYNNEI. V shed 8 bases and J shed 4 bases, with 18 bases lying between them. The CDR3 runs to 15 residues. CDR3 DNA sequence: TGTGCCAGCGAGCTTGAGGGTATAGCGAATCAGCCCCAGCATTTT. This gives the protein CASELEGIANQPQHF.

This rearrangement joins TRBV19 to TRBJ2-2, with 9 bases lining up with TRBD2. The junction had 13 bases not matched to a gene; V was cut back by 5 bases and J by 6 bases. CDR3 size: 17 residues. The germline CDR1 and CDR2 sequences are LNHDA and SQIVND (reference sequence). The DNA of the CDR3 is TGTGCCAGTAGTCCAATCTCGGCGGGAGGGCCGGCCGGGGAGCTGTTTTTT. As protein: CASSPISAGGPAGELFF.

A single count supports this clone. The CDR3 sequence: CASSPGTSGYQPQHF. The CDR3 DNA reads TGTGCCAGCAGCCCCGGGACAAGCGGCTATCAGCCCCAGCATTTT. The chain carries TRBV16 and TRBJ1-5; tentative D call: TRBD1 (6 bases). The CDR3 has 15 residues. V was cut by 4 bases and J by 5 bases, with 15 bases left in between. CDR1 is KGHSY and CDR2 is FQNENV in the germline V gene.

Points on this clone: The identical CDR3 is also encoded by other nucleotide sequences in the sample. The chain combines TRBV9 with TRBJ2-7; tentatively, D is TRBD1 (5 bases). The CDR3 consists of 14 residues. CDR1 SGDLS and CDR2 YYNGEE come from the germline V gene. Trimming took 0 bases from V and 2 from J, leaving 9 bases between them. The CDR3 nucleotides read TGTGCCAGCAGCGTAGCCTCAGGGACCTACGAGCAGTACTTC. Residues: CASSVASGTYEQYF.

This clone was seen more than once but under ten times. The gene calls are TRBV15 and TRBJ2-1, with D perhaps matching TRBD2 (6 bases). CDR1 and CDR2 (germline): LNHNV, YYDKDF (reference sequence). V dropped 1 base and J dropped 0 bases, with 13 bases sitting between them. The CDR3 sequence is 17 residues long. This chain's CDR3 is CATSRAGWRDSYNEQFF. The CDR3 DNA reads as TGTGCCACCAGCAGAGCCGGCTGGCGGGACTCCTACAATGAGCAGTTCTTC.

With regard to this clone: The sample carries other DNA sequences with the same CDR3. J is TRBJ1-5 and V is TRBV27, with D possibly being TRBD1 (6 bases). Per germline, CDR1 MNHEY and CDR2 SMNVEV (reference sequence). Trimming took off 3 bases at V and 2 bases at J, with 8 bases between the two ends. The CDR3 is 14 amino acids. The CDR3: CASSFRGGNQPQHF. Written as DNA, the CDR3 is TGTGCCAGCAGTTTCAGGGGTGGCAATCAGCCCCAGCATTTT.

This chain uses TRBV5-1 with TRBJ1-1; a weak D match, TRBD1 (5 bases). Trimming left V 4 bases short and J 4 bases short, with 17 bases between. Germline V CDR1 and CDR2: SGHRS, YFSETQ. The CDR3 has 15 residues. CDR3 in amino acids: CASSTGDVGFTEAFF. The DNA for the CDR3 is TGCGCCAGCAGCACGGGGGACGTTGGGTTCACTGAAGCTTTCTTT. Full variable domain (remainder filled in from reference TRBV5-1 and TRBJ1-1): KAGVTQTPRYLIKTRGQQVTLSCSPISGHRSVSWYQQTPGQGLQFLFEYFSETQRNKGNFPGRFSGRQFSNSRSEMNVSTLELGDSALYLCASSTGDVGFTEAFFGQGTRLTVV.

This clone appeared once. The chain has TRBV4-1 and TRBJ1-3; D gene uncertain. Germline CDR1 MGHRA, CDR2 YSYEKL. Trimming shortened V by 1 base and J by 1 base, and 14 bases separated the two germline ends. The CDR3 has 17 residues. As DNA, the CDR3 is TGCGCCAGCAGCCAAGCGGGTGAAGGAGGGTCTGGAAACACCATATATTTT. This encodes CASSQAGEGGSGNTIYF.

The chain combines TRBV7-6 with TRBJ1-1, with D possibly being TRBD1 (6 bases). Trimming cost V 4 bases and J 0 bases, with 15 bases left between them. CDR1 is SGHVS and CDR2 is FNYEAQ in the germline V gene. There are 16 residues in the CDR3. Here the CDR3 reads CASSSRDMIVNTEAFF. The CDR3 region has the DNA TGTGCCAGCAGCTCTCGGGACATGATAGTGAACACTGAAGCTTTCTTT. Full variable domain (remainder filled in from reference TRBV7-6 and TRBJ1-1): GAGVSQSPRYKVTKRGQDVALRCDPISGHVSLYWYRQALGQGPEFLTYFNYEAQQDKSGLPNDRFSAERPEGSISTLTIQRTEQRDSAMYRCASSSRDMIVNTEAFFGQGTRLTVV.

The rearrangement uses TRBV18 and TRBJ2-1; 9 nucleotides line up with TRBD2. The CDR3 loop spans 16 amino acids. Germline V gives CDR1 KGHSH, CDR2 LQKENI. J gave up 1 base and V 2 bases, and 3 bases lay outside the gene matches. The CDR3 here is CASSPLAGASYNEQFF. The CDR3 DNA follows: TGTGCCAGCTCACCATTAGCGGGAGCTTCCTACAATGAGCAGTTCTTC.

The genes are TRBV12-2 and TRBJ2-7; no check of the table's D call, TRBD1, against the DNA was made. TRBV12-2 is a known pseudogene. The CDR3 has 15 amino acids. CDR3 DNA sequence: TGTGCAAGTCGCCCTGAAACGGACAGTTCCTACGAGCAGTACTTC. Protein sequence: CASRPETDSSYEQYF.

This chain links TRBV5-4 with TRBJ1-6, with 7 bases aligning to TRBD1. The length of the CDR3 is 15 residues. Germline V gives CDR1 SGHNT, CDR2 YYREEE (reference sequence). The J segment lost 7 bases and the V segment lost 4 bases, leaving 8 bases of the junction unmatched. The CDR3 sequence is CASSARQGGNSPLHF. DNA for the CDR3: TGTGCCAGCAGCGCCAGACAGGGCGGCAATTCACCCCTCCACTTT.

The J gene is TRBJ2-7, the V gene TRBV3-1 (or the pseudogene TRBV3-2); 8 bases align to TRBD2. The V segment lost 3 bases and the J segment 4 bases; nucleotides outside the gene matches: 14. CDR3 length: 17 residues. Germline CDR1 is LGHDT and CDR2 is YNNKEL (reference sequence). The CDR3, as DNA: TGTGCCAGCAGCCAGGCCCTTACTAGCGGTTATGCTTACGAGCAGTACTTC. Protein product: CASSQALTSGYAYEQYF.

Comments on this clone: Other DNA sequences of this sample code for an identical CDR3. The chain carries TRBV3-1 (or the pseudogene TRBV3-2) and TRBJ2-5; TRBD2 is a possible D gene (5 bases). CDR1 is LGHDT, CDR2 YNNKEL, per germline (reference sequence). This CDR3 region has 15 residues. Trimming shortened V by 2 bases and J by 4 bases, and 14 bases separated the two germline ends. The CDR3 nucleotides read TGTGCCAGCAGCCAAAGGACCGGACGGGGAGAGACCCAGTACTTC. Its translation: CASSQRTGRGETQYF.

V is TRBV6-1 and J is TRBJ1-1; 8 bases are shared with TRBD1. Germline trimming cut 3 bases from V and 4 bases from J; bases unmatched to any gene: 4. The CDR3 runs 14 residues. Germline V CDR1 and CDR2: MNHNS, SASEGT. The CDR3 DNA reads as TGTGCCAGCAGTGAGGACAGGGTGGTCACTGAAGCTTTCTTT. Protein: CASSEDRVVTEAFF.

V and J are TRBV7-3 and TRBJ2-2, with 8 bases fitting TRBD2. Germline V gives CDR1 SGHTA, CDR2 FQGTGA. The CDR3 runs 16 residues. Trimming took 5 bases from V and 6 from J; bases not matched to a gene: 11. The CDR3 reads CASSPTPGLDAGELFF. CDR3 nucleotides: TGTGCCAGCAGCCCCACCCCGGGACTAGATGCCGGGGAGCTGTTTTTT.

The chain combines TRBV11-3 with TRBJ2-3; TRBD2 matches at 16 bases. Germline CDR1 SGHNT, CDR2 YENEEA. Trimming took 5 bases from V and 8 from J; bases not matched to a gene: 4. The CDR3 spans 15 residues. The CDR3 DNA sequence: TGTGCCAGCAGCCCGGGACTAGCGGGAGGGCTTACGCAGTATTTT. Protein sequence: CASSPGLAGGLTQYF.

The chain uses TRBV24-1 and TRBJ2-1; 12 bases agree with TRBD2. The germline V gene encodes CDR1 KGHDR and CDR2 SFDVKD. The CDR3 extends over 15 amino acids. Germline trimming cut 5 bases from V and 3 bases from J; bases unmatched to any gene: 1. CDR3 in DNA: TGTGCCACCAGTGGGACTAGCGGGATCTACAATGAGCAGTTCTTC. Translation: CATSGTSGIYNEQFF.

This chain uses TRBV6-5 with TRBJ1-2; 9 bases are a match to TRBD1. The J segment lost 5 bases and the V segment lost 6 bases, leaving 7 bases of the junction unmatched. Germline CDR1 MNHEY, CDR2 SVGAGI. CDR3 length: 14 residues. This CDR3 reads CASRVPGQGYGYTF. For the CDR3, the DNA is TGTGCCAGCAGGGTTCCGGGACAGGGATATGGCTACACCTTC.